This T cell receptor beta chain was recorded in a study of shared clonotypes between healthy human individuals. Overall study findings and caveats: Genetic and exposure-history diversity was limited by the small donor number. The generation probabilities recorded for non-shared clonotypes fell below those of clonotypes shared by all four donors. Naive CD4 clonotype sharing across several donors was 4% to 5.5%.

Clones were read by immunoSEQ multiplex PCR, and TCRdb kept only the in-frame ones, dropping some. This table holds 850,000 to 1,200,000 clones, about 74% found once. Caucasian adults residing in Nashville, Tennessee made up all the donors. With respect to this clone: The antigen is undetermined.

The sequence derives from a young man in good health. Sequencing used memory CD4+ T cells sorted from blood. Indicated subset: CD45RA-negative fraction.

Written as DNA, the CDR3 is TGTGCCAGCAGCCCCGAGTGGGGGGCAGCCTACCAGCCCCAGCATTTT. It specifies CASSPEWGAAYQPQHF. This sequence joins TRBV5-5 and TRBJ1-5; possibly TRBD1 for D (6 bases). Germline V gives CDR1 SGHKS, CDR2 YYEKEE (reference sequence). Trimming shortened V by 4 bases and J by 7 bases, and 21 bases separated the two germline ends. The length of the CDR3 is 16 residues. The full variable domain, its missing parts supplied by reference TRBV5-5 and TRBJ1-5, is DAGVTQSPTHLIKTRGQQVTLRCSPISGHKSVSWYQQVLGQGPQFIFQYYEKEERGRGNFPDRFSARQFPNYSSELNVNALLLGDSALYLCASSPEWGAAYQPQHFGDGTRLSIL.